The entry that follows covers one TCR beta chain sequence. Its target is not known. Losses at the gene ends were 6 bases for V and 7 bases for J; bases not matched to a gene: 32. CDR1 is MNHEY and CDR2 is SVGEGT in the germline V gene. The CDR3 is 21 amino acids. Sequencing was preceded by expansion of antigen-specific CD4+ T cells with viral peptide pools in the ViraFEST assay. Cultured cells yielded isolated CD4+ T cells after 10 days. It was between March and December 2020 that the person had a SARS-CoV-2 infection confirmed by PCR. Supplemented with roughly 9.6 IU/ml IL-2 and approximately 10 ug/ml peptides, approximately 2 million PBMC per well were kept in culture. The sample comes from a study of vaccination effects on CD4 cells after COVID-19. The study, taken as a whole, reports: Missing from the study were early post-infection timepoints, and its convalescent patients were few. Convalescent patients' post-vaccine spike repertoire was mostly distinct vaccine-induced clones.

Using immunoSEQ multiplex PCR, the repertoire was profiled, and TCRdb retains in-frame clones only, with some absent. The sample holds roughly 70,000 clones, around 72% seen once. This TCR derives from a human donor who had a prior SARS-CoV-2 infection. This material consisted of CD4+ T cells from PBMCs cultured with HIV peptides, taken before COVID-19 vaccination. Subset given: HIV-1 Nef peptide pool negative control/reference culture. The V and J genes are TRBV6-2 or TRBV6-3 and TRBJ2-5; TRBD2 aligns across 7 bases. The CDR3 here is CASSQNKRQTGGGRARGTQYF. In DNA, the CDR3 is TGTGCCAGCAGCCAAAATAAAAGACAGACGGGTGGAGGGAGGGCCCGGGGGACCCAGTACTTC.